These 19 T cell receptor beta chains share one sample of origin, sequenced in a study of blood T cell repertoires in COVID-19. Assay: immunoSEQ multiplex PCR; the TCRdb copy retains only in-frame clones and omits some. The sample gives 200,000 to 250,000 clones, less than 85% of which show up once; around 7.8% is in the top ten. Sequences were obtained from peripheral blood. Every receptor here comes from a woman aged 80 or over with COVID-19, enrolled during active disease.

The chain carries TRBV6-1 and TRBJ1-5; D is uncertain. This CDR3 region has 13 residues. CDR1 and CDR2 (germline): MNHNS, SASEGT. V was shortened by 2 bases and J by 5 bases, with 7 bases between the two germline ends. In DNA form, the CDR3 reads TGTGCCAGCAGTGAAAACAGTTATCAGCCCCAGCATTTT. Translation gives CASSENSYQPQHF.

This chain links TRBV25-1 with TRBJ2-3; 7 bases align to TRBD1. This CDR3 is 12 amino acids long. The germline CDR1 and CDR2 sequences are MGHDK and SYGVNS. Unmatched junction bases numbered 3, after V lost 6 bases and J lost 6 bases. The CDR3 DNA reads TGTGCCAGCAGAGCGACAGGGGATACGCAGTATTTT. Its protein is CASRATGDTQYF.

The chain has TRBV5-1 and TRBJ2-7; tentative D call: TRBD2 (6 bases). Trimming removed 5 bases from V and 5 bases from J, with 8 bases in between. Germline CDR1 is SGHRS and CDR2 is YFSETQ. This CDR3 has 11 amino acids. This CDR3 reads CASRGEDEQYF. The CDR3 DNA reads TGCGCCAGCAGGGGGGAGGACGAGCAGTACTTC.

The V call is TRBV5-1, the J call TRBJ2-2; D possibly corresponds to TRBD1 (6 bases). The CDR3 covers 15 residues. Per germline, CDR1 SGHRS and CDR2 YFSETQ. With 2 bases removed from V and 7 bases from J, the gap between germline ends came to 15 bases. CDR3 coding DNA: TGCGCCAGCAGCTTTACCGCAGGGGCGATCGGGGAGCTGTTTTTT. This gives the protein CASSFTAGAIGELFF.

A few counts support this clone. The chain is built from TRBV19 and TRBJ1-1; TRBD1 agrees at 7 bases. Germline CDR1 reads LNHDA; CDR2 reads SQIVND (reference sequence). V gave up 5 bases and J gave up 4 bases; unmatched junction bases: 7. The length of the CDR3 is 14 residues. The CDR3 region is CASSPDRVPTEAFF. CDR3 sequence (DNA): TGTGCCAGTAGTCCCGACAGGGTCCCCACTGAAGCTTTCTTT.

This clone was detected only once. The V gene is TRBV6-2 or TRBV6-3, the J gene TRBJ2-7; 13 positions match TRBD2. Germline V gene sequence: CDR1 MNHEY, CDR2 SVGEGT. CDR3 length equals 19 residues. The junction had 18 bases not matched to a gene; V was cut back by 6 bases and J by 4 bases. The CDR3 DNA follows: TGTGCCAGCAGCCGCCCACTAGCGGGAGGGCCCTCATGGCGTTACGAGCAGTACTTC. Its translation is CASSRPLAGGPSWRYEQYF.

The chain has TRBV19 and TRBJ1-1; D remains unclear. This CDR3 spans 15 amino acids. Germline-derived CDR1 and CDR2 are LNHDA and SQIVND (reference sequence). Trimming pared 3 bases from V and 1 base from J, leaving 12 bases between. In DNA form, the CDR3 reads TGTGCCAGTAGTATGCCTTTAACAGCGAACACTGAAGCTTTCTTT. Protein sequence: CASSMPLTANTEAFF.

This chain links TRBV6-5 with TRBJ1-5; a weak D match, TRBD1 (6 bases). The V gene lost 6 bases and the J gene lost 3 bases, with 9 bases spanning the gap. The CDR3 sequence is 13 residues long. The germline V gene encodes CDR1 MNHEY and CDR2 SVGAGI. This CDR3 reads CASRQGNNQPQHF. As DNA, the CDR3 is TGTGCCAGCAGGCAGGGGAACAATCAGCCCCAGCATTTT.

CDR3 in amino acids: CASSVAGGAGTDTQYF. DNA for the CDR3: TGTGCCAGCAGTGTCGCCGGGGGGGCCGGCACAGATACGCAGTATTTT. The chain couples TRBV28 to TRBJ2-3, with 8 bases that match TRBD2. The V gene's germline CDR1 is MDHEN and CDR2 SYDVKM. The CDR3 consists of 16 residues. V was pared by 5 bases and J by 1 base, with 8 bases of the junction left unmatched.

This chain connects TRBV5-1 to TRBJ2-7, with 7 bases that match TRBD1. The CDR3 spans 17 residues. V dropped 4 bases and J dropped 0; count of bases not matched to a gene: 13. CDR1 is SGHRS and CDR2 is YFSETQ in the germline V gene. The CDR3 sequence: CASSPNGPQGPSYEQYF. DNA for the CDR3: TGCGCCAGCAGCCCCAACGGGCCACAGGGGCCCTCCTACGAGCAGTACTTC. The full variable domain, in which reference TRBV5-1 and TRBJ2-7 provide the parts outside the CDR3, is KAGVTQTPRYLIKTRGQQVTLSCSPISGHRSVSWYQQTPGQGLQFLFEYFSETQRNKGNFPGRFSGRQFSNSRSEMNVSTLELGDSALYLCASSPNGPQGPSYEQYFGPGTRLTVT.

This clone was seen a few times. The J gene is TRBJ2-7, the V gene TRBV5-1, with D possibly matching TRBD2 (5 bases). Trimming took 4 bases from V and 5 from J, leaving 22 bases between them. Germline V gene data show CDR1 as SGHRS and CDR2 as YFSETQ. The CDR3 totals 16 residues. CDR3 in amino acids: CASSPPSSASVDEQYF. The CDR3 coding sequence is TGCGCCAGCAGCCCCCCCAGTAGCGCGAGCGTCGACGAGCAGTACTTC. The complete variable domain, with remaining parts taken from reference TRBV5-1 and TRBJ2-7, reads KAGVTQTPRYLIKTRGQQVTLSCSPISGHRSVSWYQQTPGQGLQFLFEYFSETQRNKGNFPGRFSGRQFSNSRSEMNVSTLELGDSALYLCASSPPSSASVDEQYFGPGTRLTVT.

The V and J genes are TRBV2 and TRBJ2-7; unclear D gene. Germline V gene sequence: CDR1 SNHLY, CDR2 FYNNEI. The germline V and J ends were trimmed by 8 bases and 3 bases, with 5 bases remaining between them. The CDR3 extends over 10 amino acids. As DNA, the CDR3 is TGTGCCAGCCTCAGCTACGAGCAGTACTTC. Translated, it gives CASLSYEQYF.

This clone was seen just once. The genes are TRBV18 and TRBJ2-1, with 9 bases that match TRBD2. Looked up from germline, CDR1 is KGHSH and CDR2 is LQKENI. This CDR3 contains 19 residues. With V trimmed by 3 bases and J by 4 bases, 16 bases remained unmatched. The CDR3 here is CASSPAGGNIANLYNEQFF. The DNA for the CDR3 is TGTGCCAGCTCACCCGCGGGGGGGAATATCGCAAACTTATACAATGAGCAGTTCTTC.

The chain carries TRBV5-6 and TRBJ2-7, with TRBD1 as a possible D gene (5 bases). V lost 0 bases and J lost 5, with 9 bases in between. Germline V lookup: CDR1 SGHDT, CDR2 YYEEEE. The CDR3 runs to 13 residues. As DNA, the CDR3 is TGTGCCAGCAGCTTGGGTTCAGGGAACGAGCAGTACTTC. This encodes CASSLGSGNEQYF.

The rearrangement uses TRBV5-6 and TRBJ1-5; perhaps TRBD1 as D (5 bases). Looked up from germline, CDR1 is SGHDT and CDR2 is YYEEEE. The germline V and J ends were trimmed by 6 bases and 12 bases, with 31 bases remaining between them. There are 17 residues in the CDR3. CDR3 in DNA: TGTGCCAGCAATACGCCCACGGGACTGCCCTCGATCTTTCTCCAGCATTTT. As protein: CASNTPTGLPSIFLQHF.

This clone came up a few times. The rearrangement links TRBV3-1 (or the pseudogene TRBV3-2) to TRBJ2-7; a possible D gene is TRBD2 (7 bases). The CDR3 has 15 amino acids. V was clipped by 1 base and J by 3 bases, with 13 bases between them. Germline CDR1 and CDR2: LGHDT and YNNKEL (reference sequence). DNA of the CDR3: TGTGCCAGCAGCCAAGGGGGGGGCGGATTCTACGAGCAGTACTTC. Protein sequence: CASSQGGGGFYEQYF.

V and J are TRBV28 and TRBJ2-7; D perhaps matches TRBD2 (5 bases). V was trimmed by 3 bases and J by 4 bases, leaving 10 bases between them. The CDR3 runs 13 residues. Germline CDR1 MDHEN, CDR2 SYDVKM. The CDR3 loop reads CASSLASPYEQYF. The CDR3 coding sequence is TGTGCCAGCAGTTTGGCTAGCCCTTACGAGCAGTACTTC.

Note on this clone: This sample includes further DNA sequences coding for the same CDR3. CDR3 DNA sequence: TGTGCCAGCAGCCAGGGGGCGGGCAATCAGCCCCAGCATTTT. This encodes CASSQGAGNQPQHF. The chain uses TRBV9 and TRBJ1-5; 8 nucleotides line up with TRBD1. This CDR3 has 14 amino acids. Trimming at V came to 4 bases and at J to 2 bases, leaving 2 bases not matched to a gene. Germline lookup yields CDR1 SGDLS and CDR2 YYNGEE.

The CDR3 bases are TGTGCCAGCACCTGGGGGACTAGCGTAGGTACGCAGTATTTT. This translates into CASTWGTSVGTQYF. This chain links TRBV27 with TRBJ2-3; 10 bases align to TRBD2. In germline, CDR1 is MNHEY, CDR2 SMNVEV (reference sequence). Losses at the gene ends were 7 bases for V and 8 bases for J; bases not matched to a gene: 9. The CDR3 length is 14 residues.